These T cell receptor beta chains were read from a single sample in a study of blood T cell repertoires in COVID-19. The repertoire was sequenced with immunoSEQ multiplex PCR; TCRdb's copy has only in-frame clones and lacks some. The profile shows hundreds of thousands of clones, about 90% of them singletons. Sequencing was carried out using peripheral blood. The origin of the receptors is a woman between 25 and 40 years old with COVID-19, enrolled during active disease. The CDR3 runs from the conserved cysteine through the conserved F or W. The order of the fields is V gene, J gene, D gene, clone size, CDR3 protein, CDR3 DNA. A D gene is named only where the DNA matches it firmly. The size entry is marked missing in some rows and otherwise reads once, few, many or a size class.

V: TRBV5-1
J: TRBJ2-5
D: NA
size: NA
CDR3: CASSWYSVTQETQYF
DNA: TGCGCCAGCAGCTGGTACAGTGTGACCCAAGAGACCCAGTACTTC

V: TRBV24-1
J: TRBJ2-5
D: TRBD2
size: NA
CDR3: CATSDWASGQGETQYF
DNA: TGTGCCACCAGTGATTGGGCTAGCGGGCAGGGCGAGACCCAGTACTTC

V: TRBV25-1
J: TRBJ2-1
D: TRBD2
size: NA
CDR3: CASSDLKLAGTVEQFF
DNA: TGTGCCAGCAGTGATTTGAAACTAGCGGGAACGGTTGAGCAGTTCTTC

V: TRBV6-2/TRBV6-3
J: TRBJ2-4
D: TRBD2
size: NA
CDR3: CASSYWASGRKIQYF
DNA: TGTGCCAGCAGTTACTGGGCTAGCGGGAGAAAGATTCAGTACTTC

V: TRBV2
J: TRBJ2-1
D: TRBD2
size: NA
CDR3: CASRGGGSFGEQFF
DNA: TGTGCCAGCAGAGGCGGGGGATCATTCGGTGAGCAGTTCTTC

V: TRBV18
J: TRBJ2-7
D: NA
size: NA
CDR3: CASSPSSYEQYF
DNA: TGTGCCAGCTCACCCTCCTCCTACGAGCAGTACTTC

V: TRBV9
J: TRBJ2-3
D: NA
size: NA
CDR3: CASSPSDYTDTQYF
DNA: TGTGCCAGCAGCCCATCGGACTATACAGATACGCAGTATTTT

V: TRBV14
J: TRBJ1-3
D: NA
size: NA
CDR3: CASSHTWRSGNTIYF
DNA: TGTGCCAGCAGCCATACATGGAGATCTGGAAACACCATATATTTT

V: TRBV18
J: TRBJ2-7
D: TRBD1
size: NA
CDR3: CASSPPGQGLTNSYEQYF
DNA: TGTGCCAGCTCACCTCCGGGACAGGGCCTTACTAACTCCTACGAGCAGTACTTC

V: TRBV5-1
J: TRBJ1-3
D: NA
size: NA
CDR3: CASSLGGRGDTIYF
DNA: TGCGCCAGCAGCTTGGGTGGCAGAGGTGACACCATATATTTT

V: TRBV7-2
J: TRBJ2-1
D: TRBD2
size: NA
CDR3: CASSLDGTSRHNEQFF
DNA: TGTGCCAGCAGCTTAGACGGGACTAGCAGACACAATGAGCAGTTCTTC

V: TRBV7-9
J: TRBJ1-1
D: NA
size: NA
CDR3: CASSLSYRDDTEAFF
DNA: TGTGCCAGCAGCCTCTCGTACAGGGACGACACTGAAGCTTTCTTT

V: TRBV12-3/TRBV12-4
J: TRBJ2-1
D: NA
size: NA
CDR3: CATTQGNHPFF
DNA: TGTGCCACTACTCAGGGGAACCATCCGTTCTTC

V: TRBV7-9
J: TRBJ2-1
D: NA
size: NA
CDR3: CASSFGGGLNNEQFF
DNA: TGTGCCAGCAGCTTCGGAGGGGGCTTGAACAATGAGCAGTTCTTC

V: TRBV6-1
J: TRBJ2-1
D: TRBD1
size: NA
CDR3: CASSESLAGTGGSYGQFF
DNA: TGTGCCAGCAGTGAATCCCTTGCCGGGACAGGGGGCTCTTATGGGCAGTTCTTC

V: TRBV19
J: TRBJ1-6
D: NA
size: NA
CDR3: CASSRTVRAPNSPLHF
DNA: TGTGCCAGTAGTAGGACAGTAAGGGCCCCAAATTCACCCCTCCACTTT

V: TRBV24-1
J: TRBJ1-2
D: TRBD1
size: NA
CDR3: CATSDSDRGSRGYTF
DNA: TGTGCCACCAGTGACTCGGACAGGGGATCACGTGGCTACACCTTC

V: TRBV4-3
J: TRBJ1-1
D: TRBD1
size: NA
CDR3: CASSQDPPGQSFLNTEAFF
DNA: TGCGCCAGCAGCCAAGATCCCCCGGGACAGTCTTTTTTGAACACTGAAGCTTTCTTT

V: TRBV5-1
J: TRBJ1-1
D: TRBD1
size: NA
CDR3: CASSLTGSPEAFF
DNA: TGCGCCAGCAGTTTGACAGGGAGCCCTGAAGCTTTCTTT

V: TRBV7-8
J: TRBJ2-1
D: TRBD1
size: NA
CDR3: CASSSPPDRGHSSYNEQFF
DNA: TGTGCCAGCAGCTCCCCCCCCGACAGGGGTCATAGCTCCTACAATGAGCAGTTCTTC

V: TRBV7-9
J: TRBJ2-3
D: NA
size: once
CDR3: CASSLGGGSGPPEYF
DNA: TGTGCCAGCAGCTTAGGGGGTGGTAGCGGCCCTCCGGAGTATTTT

V: TRBV2
J: TRBJ1-1
D: NA
size: few
CDR3: CASSEAPILGGAEAFF
DNA: TGTGCCAGCAGTGAAGCGCCGATTCTTGGGGGGGCTGAAGCTTTCTTT

V: TRBV19
J: TRBJ1-6
D: TRBD1
size: NA
CDR3: CASRWDRGGSPLHF
DNA: TGTGCCAGTAGATGGGACAGGGGGGGCTCACCCCTCCACTTT

V: TRBV27
J: TRBJ1-5
D: NA
size: NA
CDR3: CASSKQGRVQPQHF
DNA: TGTGCCAGCAGCAAACAAGGGAGGGTTCAGCCCCAGCATTTT